Each of the 8 T cell receptor beta chains below was sequenced from the same sample in a study of shared clonotypes between healthy human individuals. Profiling relied on immunoSEQ multiplex PCR, and the TCRdb table lists in-frame clones only, not all of them. Counted here are 400,000 to 500,000 clones, roughly 85% occurring once; the ten biggest clones make up more than 10%. Sequenced: PBMCs. The receptors were sampled from a woman in her thirties or forties in good health. Some clones in this sample may be carry-over from other donors' samples.

J is TRBJ2-5 and V is TRBV18; either TRBD1 or TRBD2 may supply D (6 bases each). CDR3 length: 12 residues. The germline V gene has CDR1 KGHSH and CDR2 LQKENI. Trimming cost V 7 bases and J 4 bases, with 10 bases left between them. CDR3 protein: CASCGDTETQYF. The CDR3 DNA reads as TGTGCCAGCTGCGGGGACACAGAGACCCAGTACTTC.

J is TRBJ1-4 and V is TRBV19; D gene ambiguous. In germline, CDR1 is LNHDA, CDR2 SQIVND (reference sequence). CDR3 length equals 15 residues. V was trimmed by 7 bases and J by 0 bases, leaving 12 bases between them. CDR3 in amino acids: CASKEGGATNEKLFF. As DNA, the CDR3 is TGTGCCAGTAAAGAGGGTGGTGCAACTAATGAAAAACTGTTTTTT.

The gene calls are TRBV9 and TRBJ2-2, with 9 nucleotides matching TRBD2. J was trimmed by 8 bases and V by 0 bases; bases with no gene match: 5. Germline CDR1 and CDR2: SGDLS and YYNGEE. This CDR3 contains 15 residues. CDR3 region: CASSVGRLAGGELFF. The CDR3 nucleotides read TGTGCCAGCAGCGTAGGGCGTCTAGCGGGAGGGGAGCTGTTTTTT.

This sequence joins TRBV7-3 and TRBJ2-1, with D possibly being TRBD2 (6 bases). The length of the CDR3 is 13 residues. Trimming took 5 bases from V and 5 from J, leaving 10 bases between them. Germline V lookup: CDR1 SGHTA, CDR2 FQGTGA. CDR3 in DNA: TGTGCCAGCAGCCCTAGCGAGCACAATGAGCAGTTCTTC. It encodes CASSPSEHNEQFF.

This rearrangement joins TRBV10-3 to TRBJ1-5, with a possible D match to TRBD1 (5 bases). This CDR3 is 13 amino acids long. Trimming took off 6 bases at V and 5 bases at J, with 11 bases between the two ends. Germline assignment: CDR1 ENHRY and CDR2 SYGVKD. The CDR3 loop is CAISERGDQPQHF. CDR3 DNA: TGTGCCATCAGCGAGAGAGGGGATCAGCCCCAGCATTTT.

The chain has TRBV7-3 and TRBJ1-2; D is possibly TRBD1 (6 bases). The CDR3 spans 15 residues. V lost 0 bases, J lost 8 bases, and 16 bases lay in between. From germline, CDR1 is SGHTA and CDR2 FQGTGA. The CDR3 DNA follows: TGTGCCAGCAGCTTAACTCCGCAGGGGAACGGAGGCTACACCTTC. Protein product: CASSLTPQGNGGYTF.

This clone was detected only a few times. The rearrangement links TRBV7-6 to TRBJ2-1; 15 nucleotides align to TRBD2. The CDR3 spans 17 residues. V lost 4 bases to trimming and J lost 2 bases; unmatched junction nucleotides: 3. Germline V gene lookup returns CDR1 SGHVS and CDR2 FNYEAQ. Here the CDR3 reads CASSSGLAGGPYNEQFF. CDR3 nucleotides: TGTGCCAGCAGCTCAGGACTAGCGGGAGGGCCCTACAATGAGCAGTTCTTC.

This clone was observed many times. The chain uses TRBV19 and TRBJ2-3; no definite D call. The CDR3 totals 13 residues. Trimming took off 5 bases at V and 2 bases at J, with 8 bases between the two ends. Germline V CDR1 and CDR2: LNHDA, SQIVND (reference sequence). The CDR3 spells CASSWTLTDTQYF. Written as DNA, the CDR3 is TGTGCCAGTAGTTGGACCCTCACAGATACGCAGTATTTT. Complete variable domain (other parts from reference TRBV19 and TRBJ2-3): DGGITQSPKYLFRKEGQNVTLSCEQNLNHDAMYWYRQDPGQGLRLIYYSQIVNDFQKGDIAEGYSVSREKKESFPLTVTSAQKNPTAFYLCASSWTLTDTQYFGPGTRLTVL.